This T cell receptor (beta chain) was sequenced during a study of blood T cell repertoires in COVID-19. Study-level background: The cDNA or gDNA used as material had been derived from T cells, B-cell-depleted T cells, or PBMCs.

Germline V CDR1 and CDR2: MNHEY, SMNVEV (reference sequence). The CDR3 contains 15 residues. The V end was cut by 6 bases, the J end by 1 base, with 13 bases between. The assay was immunoSEQ multiplex PCR, and TCRdb's table has in-frame clones only and misses some. The table shows 130,000 to 150,000 clones, with 60% to 85% occurring only once. The TCR was taken from a man between 50 and 59 years old with active or convalescent COVID-19. The J gene is TRBJ2-4, the V gene TRBV27, with D tentatively TRBD2 (6 bases). Source material: peripheral blood. DNA for the CDR3: TGTGCCAGCAGAGGGCGGGGTATGGCCAAAAACATTCAGTACTTC. This translates into CASRGRGMAKNIQYF.